This TCR beta chain was sequenced in a study of early T cells in non-severe SARS-CoV-2 infection. The CDR3 is made up of 16 amino acids. Trimming removed 5 bases from V and 0 bases from J, with 16 bases in between. Germline V CDR1 and CDR2: SGHVS, FNYEAQ. Unique molecular identifiers tagged individual cDNA molecules. One entry per CDR3 protein, called by TCRdb with MiXCR from the 5' RACE reads. Of 70,000 to 95,000 distinct CDR3 sequences detected, roughly 16% appear once; the ten largest clones hold approximately 2.9%. This clonotype was seen many times. This receptor was taken from an adult who was a healthcare worker with PCR-confirmed SARS-CoV-2 infection or an uninfected control (not recorded which). V gene TRBV7-6 combines with J gene TRBJ1-1; a weak D match, TRBD1 (5 bases). The material sequenced was whole blood. CDR3 sequence reads: CASSIPPGPMNTEAFF. As DNA, the CDR3 is TGTGCCAGCAGCATACCCCCGGGACCGATGAACACTGAAGCTTTCTTT.